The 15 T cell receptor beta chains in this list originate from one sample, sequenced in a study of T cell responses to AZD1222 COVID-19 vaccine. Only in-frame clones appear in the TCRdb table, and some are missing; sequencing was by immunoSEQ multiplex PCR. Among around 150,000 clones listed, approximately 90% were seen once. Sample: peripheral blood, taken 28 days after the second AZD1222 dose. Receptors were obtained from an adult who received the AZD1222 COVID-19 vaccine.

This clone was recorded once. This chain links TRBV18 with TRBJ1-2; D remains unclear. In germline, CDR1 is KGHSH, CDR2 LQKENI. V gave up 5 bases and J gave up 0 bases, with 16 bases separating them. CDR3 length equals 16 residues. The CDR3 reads CASSSTEAGANYGYTF. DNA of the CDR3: TGTGCCAGCTCATCGACGGAGGCCGGAGCTAACTATGGCTACACCTTC.

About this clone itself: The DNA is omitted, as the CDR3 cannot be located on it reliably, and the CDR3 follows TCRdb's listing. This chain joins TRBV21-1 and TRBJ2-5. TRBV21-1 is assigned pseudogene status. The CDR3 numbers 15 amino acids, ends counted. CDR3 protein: CASSKVAKGSETQYF.

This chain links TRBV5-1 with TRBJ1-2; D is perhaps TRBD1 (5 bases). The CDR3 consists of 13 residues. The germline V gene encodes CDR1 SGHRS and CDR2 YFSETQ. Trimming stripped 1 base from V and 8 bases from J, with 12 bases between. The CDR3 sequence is CASSLSGAAGYTF. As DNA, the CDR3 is TGCGCCAGCAGCTTGAGTGGGGCGGCCGGCTACACCTTC.

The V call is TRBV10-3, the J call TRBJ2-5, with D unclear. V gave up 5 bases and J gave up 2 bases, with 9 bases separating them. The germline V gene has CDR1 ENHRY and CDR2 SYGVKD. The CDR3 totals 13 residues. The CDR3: CAISRDPQETQYF. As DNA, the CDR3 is TGTGCCATCAGTAGGGATCCTCAAGAGACCCAGTACTTC.

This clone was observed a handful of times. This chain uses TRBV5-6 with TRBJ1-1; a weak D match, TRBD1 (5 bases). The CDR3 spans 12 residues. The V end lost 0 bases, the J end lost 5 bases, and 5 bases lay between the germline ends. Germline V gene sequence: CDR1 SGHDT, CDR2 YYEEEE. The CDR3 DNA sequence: TGTGCCAGCAGCTTGGACAGGACTGAAGCTTTCTTT. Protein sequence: CASSLDRTEAFF.

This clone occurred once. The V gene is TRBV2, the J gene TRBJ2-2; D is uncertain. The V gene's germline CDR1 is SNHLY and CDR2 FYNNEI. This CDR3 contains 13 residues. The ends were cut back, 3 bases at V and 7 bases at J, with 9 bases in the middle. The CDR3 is CASSDQSFGELFF. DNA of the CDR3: TGTGCCAGCAGTGATCAGTCGTTCGGGGAGCTGTTTTTT.

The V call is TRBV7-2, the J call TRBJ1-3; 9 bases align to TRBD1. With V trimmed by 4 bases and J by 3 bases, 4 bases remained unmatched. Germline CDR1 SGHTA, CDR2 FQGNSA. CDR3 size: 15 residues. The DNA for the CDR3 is TGTGCCAGCAGCTCGGACAGGGGAGGTGGAAACACCATATATTTT. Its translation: CASSSDRGGGNTIYF.

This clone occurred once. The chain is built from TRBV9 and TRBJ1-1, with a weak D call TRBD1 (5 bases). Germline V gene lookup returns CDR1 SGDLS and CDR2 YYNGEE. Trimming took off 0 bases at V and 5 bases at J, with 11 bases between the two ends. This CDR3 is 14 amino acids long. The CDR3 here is CASSVGAGLTEAFF. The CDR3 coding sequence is TGTGCCAGCAGCGTAGGGGCAGGGCTGACTGAAGCTTTCTTT.

The CDR3 region has the DNA TGCGCCAGCAGCTTTTTAGGCGCGGCAAGTGAAGCTTTCTTT. Residues: CASSFLGAASEAFF. The chain couples TRBV5-1 to TRBJ1-1; D unclear. The CDR3 covers 14 residues. V lost 2 bases, J lost 7 bases, and 15 bases lay in between. CDR1 is SGHRS and CDR2 is YFSETQ in the germline V gene.

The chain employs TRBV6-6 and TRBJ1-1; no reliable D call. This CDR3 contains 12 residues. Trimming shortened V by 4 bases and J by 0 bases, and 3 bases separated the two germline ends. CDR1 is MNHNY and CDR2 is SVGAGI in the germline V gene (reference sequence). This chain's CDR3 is CASSSVNTEAFF. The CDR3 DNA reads TGTGCCAGCAGTTCAGTGAACACTGAAGCTTTCTTT.

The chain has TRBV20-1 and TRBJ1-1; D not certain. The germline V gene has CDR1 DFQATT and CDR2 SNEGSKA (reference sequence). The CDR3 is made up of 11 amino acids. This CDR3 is CRGRRYTEAFF. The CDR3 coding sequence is TGCAGGGGTCGGCGGTACACTGAAGCTTTCTTT.

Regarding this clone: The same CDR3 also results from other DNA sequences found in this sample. CDR3 nucleotides: TGTGCCAGCAGTGTATCCCAAGAGACCCAGTACTTC. This gives the protein CASSVSQETQYF. The chain carries TRBV2 and TRBJ2-5; D ambiguous. The length of the CDR3 is 12 residues. Trimming removed 4 bases from V and 1 base from J, with 4 bases in between. The germline V gene encodes CDR1 SNHLY and CDR2 FYNNEI.

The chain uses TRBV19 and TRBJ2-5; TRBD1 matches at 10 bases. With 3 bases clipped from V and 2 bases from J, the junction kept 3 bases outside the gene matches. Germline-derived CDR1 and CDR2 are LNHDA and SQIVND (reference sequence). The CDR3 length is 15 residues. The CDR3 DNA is TGTGCCAGTAGTATCGGGGACAGGGGTCAAGAGACCCAGTACTTC. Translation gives CASSIGDRGQETQYF.

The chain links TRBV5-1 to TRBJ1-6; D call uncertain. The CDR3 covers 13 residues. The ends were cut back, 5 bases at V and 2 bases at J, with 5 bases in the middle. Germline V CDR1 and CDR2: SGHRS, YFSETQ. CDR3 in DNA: TGCGCCAGCAGTGACACCTATAATTCACCCCTCCACTTT. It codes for CASSDTYNSPLHF.

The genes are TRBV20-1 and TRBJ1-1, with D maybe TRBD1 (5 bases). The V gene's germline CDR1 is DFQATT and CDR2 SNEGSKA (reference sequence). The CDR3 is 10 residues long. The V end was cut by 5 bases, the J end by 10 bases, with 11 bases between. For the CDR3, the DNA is TGCAGTGCTCGAACAGGAGGAGCTTTCTTT. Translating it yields CSARTGGAFF.